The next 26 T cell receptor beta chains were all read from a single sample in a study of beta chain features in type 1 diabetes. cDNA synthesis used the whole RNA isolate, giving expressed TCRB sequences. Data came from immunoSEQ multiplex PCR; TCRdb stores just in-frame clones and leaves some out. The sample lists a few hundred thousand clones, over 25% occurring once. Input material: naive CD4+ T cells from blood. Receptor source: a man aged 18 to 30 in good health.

CDR3 sequence reads: CSARQGSYYEQYF. As DNA, the CDR3 is TGCAGCGCACGACAGGGGTCGTACTACGAGCAGTACTTC. The genes are TRBV29-1 and TRBJ2-7, with 8 bases that match TRBD1. CDR3 length: 13 amino acids. Germline V gene data show CDR1 as SQVTM and CDR2 as ANQGSEA. V lost 7 bases and J lost 3; bases outside the gene matches: 8.

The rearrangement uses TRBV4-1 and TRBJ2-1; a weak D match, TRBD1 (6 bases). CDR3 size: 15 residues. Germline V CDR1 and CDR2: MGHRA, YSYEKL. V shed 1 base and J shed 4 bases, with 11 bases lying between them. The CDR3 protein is CASSQGDTRYNEQFF. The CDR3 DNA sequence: TGCGCCAGCAGCCAAGGGGACACCCGATACAATGAGCAGTTCTTC.

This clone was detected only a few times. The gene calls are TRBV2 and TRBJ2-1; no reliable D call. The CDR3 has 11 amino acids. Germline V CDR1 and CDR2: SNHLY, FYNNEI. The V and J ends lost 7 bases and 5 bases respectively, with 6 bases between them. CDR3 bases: TGTGCCAGCACCTTTCACAATGAGCAGTTCTTC. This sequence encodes CASTFHNEQFF.

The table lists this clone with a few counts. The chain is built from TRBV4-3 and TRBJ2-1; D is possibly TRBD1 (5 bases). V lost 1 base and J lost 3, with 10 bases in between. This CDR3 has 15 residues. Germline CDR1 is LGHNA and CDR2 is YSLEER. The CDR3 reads CASSQGGFDYNEQFF. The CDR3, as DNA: TGCGCCAGCAGCCAAGGGGGCTTCGACTACAATGAGCAGTTCTTC.

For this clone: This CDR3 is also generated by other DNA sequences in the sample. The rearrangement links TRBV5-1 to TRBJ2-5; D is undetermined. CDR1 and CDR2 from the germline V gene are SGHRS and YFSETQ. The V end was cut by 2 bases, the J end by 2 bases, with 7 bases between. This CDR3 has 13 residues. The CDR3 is CASSFAEQETQYF. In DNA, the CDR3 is TGCGCCAGCAGCTTTGCAGAACAAGAGACCCAGTACTTC.

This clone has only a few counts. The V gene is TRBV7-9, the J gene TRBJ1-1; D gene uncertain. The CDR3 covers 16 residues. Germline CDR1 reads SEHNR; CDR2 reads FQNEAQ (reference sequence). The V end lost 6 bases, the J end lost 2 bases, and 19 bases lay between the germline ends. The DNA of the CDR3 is TGTGCCAGCAGAGGCGGCGTCGGTAAGGGAAACACTGAAGCTTTCTTT. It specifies CASRGGVGKGNTEAFF.

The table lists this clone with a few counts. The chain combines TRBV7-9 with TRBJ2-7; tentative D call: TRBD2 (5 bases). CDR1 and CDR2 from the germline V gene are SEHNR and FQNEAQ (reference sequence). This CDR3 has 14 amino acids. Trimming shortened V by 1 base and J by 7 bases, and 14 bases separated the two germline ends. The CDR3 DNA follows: TGTGCCAGCAGCTTAGTTGCAGGTTCGGGAGAGCAGTACTTC. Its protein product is CASSLVAGSGEQYF.

CDR3 in amino acids: CASSQWGTGGQETQYF. CDR3 bases: TGCGCCAGCAGCCAATGGGGGACAGGGGGCCAAGAGACCCAGTACTTC. The rearrangement uses TRBV4-1 and TRBJ2-5, with TRBD1 matching 11 bases. The V gene end was trimmed by 2 bases and the J gene end by 1 base; junction bases not matched to a gene: 3. The CDR3 loop spans 16 amino acids. Germline loops: CDR1 MGHRA, CDR2 YSYEKL.

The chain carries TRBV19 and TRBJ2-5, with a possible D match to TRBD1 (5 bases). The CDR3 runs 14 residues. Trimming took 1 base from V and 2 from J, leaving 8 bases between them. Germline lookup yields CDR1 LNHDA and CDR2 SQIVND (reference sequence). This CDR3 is CASSIGTRQETQYF. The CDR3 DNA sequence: TGTGCCAGTAGTATAGGGACAAGACAAGAGACCCAGTACTTC.

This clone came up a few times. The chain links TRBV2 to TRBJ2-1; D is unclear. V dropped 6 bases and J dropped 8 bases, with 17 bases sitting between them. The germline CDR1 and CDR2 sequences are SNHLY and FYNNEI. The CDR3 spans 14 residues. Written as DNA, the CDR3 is TGTGCCAGCAGGAGACTTATCAGCGACGATGAGCAGTTCTTC. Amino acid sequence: CASRRLISDDEQFF.

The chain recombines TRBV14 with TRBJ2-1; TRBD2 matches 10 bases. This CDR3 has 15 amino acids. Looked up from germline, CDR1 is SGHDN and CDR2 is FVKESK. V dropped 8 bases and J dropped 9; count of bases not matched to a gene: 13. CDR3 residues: CASDTGTSAGAEQFF. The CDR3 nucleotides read TGTGCCAGCGACACCGGGACTAGCGCCGGTGCTGAGCAGTTCTTC.

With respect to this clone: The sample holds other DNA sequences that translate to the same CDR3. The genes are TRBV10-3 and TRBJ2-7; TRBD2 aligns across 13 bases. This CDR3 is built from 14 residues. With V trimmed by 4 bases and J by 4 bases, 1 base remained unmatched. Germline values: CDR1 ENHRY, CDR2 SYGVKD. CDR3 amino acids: CAISGLAGGYEQYF. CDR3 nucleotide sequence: TGTGCCATCAGTGGACTAGCGGGAGGATACGAGCAGTACTTC.

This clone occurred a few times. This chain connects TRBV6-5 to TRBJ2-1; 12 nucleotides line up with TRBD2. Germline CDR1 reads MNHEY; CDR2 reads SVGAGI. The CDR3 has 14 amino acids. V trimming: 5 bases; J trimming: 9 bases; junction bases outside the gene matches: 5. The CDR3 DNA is TGTGCCAGCAGTAGACTAGCGGGAGTTCTTGAGCAGTTCTTC. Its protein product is CASSRLAGVLEQFF.

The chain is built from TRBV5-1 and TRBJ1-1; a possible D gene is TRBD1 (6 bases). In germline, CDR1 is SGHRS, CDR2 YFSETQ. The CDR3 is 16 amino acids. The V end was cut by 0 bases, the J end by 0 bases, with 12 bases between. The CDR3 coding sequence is TGCGCCAGCAGCTTGGGCGGACAGATAATGAACACTGAAGCTTTCTTT. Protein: CASSLGGQIMNTEAFF.

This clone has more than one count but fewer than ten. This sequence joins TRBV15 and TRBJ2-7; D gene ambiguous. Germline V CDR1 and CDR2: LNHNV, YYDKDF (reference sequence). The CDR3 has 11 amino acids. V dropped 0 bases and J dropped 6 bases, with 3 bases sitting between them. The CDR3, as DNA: TGTGCCACCAGCAGAGAGTGCGAGCAGTACTTC. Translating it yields CATSRECEQYF.

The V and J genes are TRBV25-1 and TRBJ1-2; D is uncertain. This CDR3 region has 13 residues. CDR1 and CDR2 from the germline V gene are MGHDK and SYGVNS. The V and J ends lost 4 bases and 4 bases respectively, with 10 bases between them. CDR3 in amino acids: CASSVGRTYGYTF. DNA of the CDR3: TGTGCCAGCAGTGTGGGTCGTACCTATGGCTACACCTTC.

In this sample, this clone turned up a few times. CDR3 amino acids: CASSQGASTDTQYF. As DNA, the CDR3 is TGTGCCAGCAGCCAGGGGGCGAGCACAGATACGCAGTATTTT. The chain recombines TRBV28 with TRBJ2-3; 8 nucleotides align to TRBD1. There are 14 residues in the CDR3. J lost 0 bases, V lost 6 bases, and 2 bases had no gene match. The germline gives CDR1 MDHEN, CDR2 SYDVKM.

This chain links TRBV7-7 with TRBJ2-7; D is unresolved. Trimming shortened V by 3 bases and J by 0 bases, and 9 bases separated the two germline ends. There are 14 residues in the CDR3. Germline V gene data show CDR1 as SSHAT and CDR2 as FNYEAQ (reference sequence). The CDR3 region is CASSFGEPSYEQYF. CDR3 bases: TGTGCCAGCAGCTTCGGAGAACCCTCCTACGAGCAGTACTTC.

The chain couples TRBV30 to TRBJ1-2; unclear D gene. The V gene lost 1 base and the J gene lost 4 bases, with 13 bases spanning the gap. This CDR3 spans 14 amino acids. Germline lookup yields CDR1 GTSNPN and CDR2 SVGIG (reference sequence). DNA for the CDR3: TGTGCCTGGAGTGGACGGAGGGCAGCCTATGGCTACACCTTC. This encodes CAWSGRRAAYGYTF. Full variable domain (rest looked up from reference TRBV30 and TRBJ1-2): SQTIHQWPATLVQPVGSPLSLECTVEGTSNPNLYWYRQAAGRGLQLLFYSVGIGQISSEVPQNLSASRPQDRQFILSSKKLLLSDSGFYLCAWSGRRAAYGYTFGSGTRLTVV.

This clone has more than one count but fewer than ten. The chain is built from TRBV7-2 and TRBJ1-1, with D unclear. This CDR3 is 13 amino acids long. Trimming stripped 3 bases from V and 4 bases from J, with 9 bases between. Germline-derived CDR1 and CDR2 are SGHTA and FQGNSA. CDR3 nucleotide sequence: TGTGCCAGCAGCTTCGGCCGGTTCACTGAAGCTTTCTTT. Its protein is CASSFGRFTEAFF.

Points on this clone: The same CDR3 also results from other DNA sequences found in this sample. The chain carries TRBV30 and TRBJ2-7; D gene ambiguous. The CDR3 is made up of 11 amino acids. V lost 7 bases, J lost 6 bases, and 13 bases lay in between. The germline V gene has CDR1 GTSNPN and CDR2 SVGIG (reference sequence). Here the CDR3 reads CASGVGGEQYF. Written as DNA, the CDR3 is TGTGCCTCCGGCGTCGGTGGCGAGCAGTACTTC.

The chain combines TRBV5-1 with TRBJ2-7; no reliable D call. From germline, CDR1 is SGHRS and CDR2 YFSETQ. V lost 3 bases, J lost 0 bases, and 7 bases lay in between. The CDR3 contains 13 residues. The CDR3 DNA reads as TGCGCCAGCAGCTCCCGGGCCTCCTACGAGCAGTACTTC. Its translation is CASSSRASYEQYF.

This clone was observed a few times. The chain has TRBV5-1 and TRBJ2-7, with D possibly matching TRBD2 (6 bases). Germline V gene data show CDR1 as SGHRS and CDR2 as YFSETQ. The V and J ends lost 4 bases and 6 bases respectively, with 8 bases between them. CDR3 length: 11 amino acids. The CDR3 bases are TGCGCCAGCAGCGGGGGAGGCGAGCAGTACTTC. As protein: CASSGGGEQYF.

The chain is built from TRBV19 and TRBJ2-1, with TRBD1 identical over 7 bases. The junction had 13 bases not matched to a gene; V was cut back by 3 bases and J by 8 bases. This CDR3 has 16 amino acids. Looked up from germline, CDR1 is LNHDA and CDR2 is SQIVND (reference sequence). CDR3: CASSMGPGTVRDEQFF. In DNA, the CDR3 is TGTGCCAGTAGTATGGGACCCGGGACAGTACGCGATGAGCAGTTCTTC.

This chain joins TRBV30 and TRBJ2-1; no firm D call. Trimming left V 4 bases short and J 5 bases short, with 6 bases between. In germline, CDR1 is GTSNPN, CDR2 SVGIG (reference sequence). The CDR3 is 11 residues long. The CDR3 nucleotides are TGTGCCTGGAATACGAACAATGAGCAGTTCTTC. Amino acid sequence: CAWNTNNEQFF.

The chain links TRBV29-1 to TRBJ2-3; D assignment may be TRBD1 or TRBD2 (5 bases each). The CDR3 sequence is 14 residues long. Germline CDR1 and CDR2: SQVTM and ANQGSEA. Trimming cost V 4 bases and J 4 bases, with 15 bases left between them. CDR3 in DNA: TGCAGCGTTGCGGGGACGGTGAGGCCAGATACGCAGTATTTT. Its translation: CSVAGTVRPDTQYF.